This T cell receptor (beta chain) was found in a study of T cell responses to AZD1222 COVID-19 vaccine. Assay used: immunoSEQ multiplex PCR; TCRdb lists only in-frame clones, some missing. The table shows about 92,000 clones, with just over 85% occurring only once. Study outcomes and limitations: Compared with day 0, the breadth and depth of the Spike-specific TCR repertoire rose significantly after two doses of AZD1222. Sampling that yielded the repertoires occurred only after the peak T cell response. Females made up more of the donors, who were largely white British, and clonal diversity may have come out too low. Targeting of unmutated variant regions was reportedly seen in nearly half of spike-specific TCRs.

This clone was counted a few times. The antigen is unknown. Trimming took 5 bases from V and 3 from J; bases not matched to a gene: 5. Germline lookup yields CDR1 SGHTA and CDR2 FQGTGA. CDR3 size: 14 residues. Sample: peripheral blood, taken on day 0 of AZD1222 vaccination. The clonotype originates from an adult in good health. V is TRBV7-3 and J is TRBJ1-1; 8 nucleotides agree with TRBD1. CDR3 in DNA: TGTGCCAGCAGCCAGCAGGGGGCGGACACTGAAGCTTTCTTT. Amino acid sequence: CASSQQGADTEAFF.